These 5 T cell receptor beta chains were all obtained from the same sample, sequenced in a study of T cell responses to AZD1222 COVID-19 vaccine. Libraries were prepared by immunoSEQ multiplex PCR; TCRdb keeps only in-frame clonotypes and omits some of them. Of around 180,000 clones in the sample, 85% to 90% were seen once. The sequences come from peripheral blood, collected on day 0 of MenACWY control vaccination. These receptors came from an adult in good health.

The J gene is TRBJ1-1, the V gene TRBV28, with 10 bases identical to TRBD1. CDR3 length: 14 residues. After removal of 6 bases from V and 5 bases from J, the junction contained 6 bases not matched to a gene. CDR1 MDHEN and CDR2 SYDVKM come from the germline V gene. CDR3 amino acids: CASSYDRGRTEAFF. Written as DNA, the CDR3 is TGTGCCAGCAGCTACGACAGGGGGCGTACTGAAGCTTTCTTT.

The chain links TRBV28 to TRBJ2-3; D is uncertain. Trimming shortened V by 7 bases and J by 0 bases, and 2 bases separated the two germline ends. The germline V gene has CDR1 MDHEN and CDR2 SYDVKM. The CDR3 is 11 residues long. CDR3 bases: TGTGCCAGCACGAGCACAGATACGCAGTATTTT. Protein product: CASTSTDTQYF. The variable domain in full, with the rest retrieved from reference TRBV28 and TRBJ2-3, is DVKVTQSSRYLVKRTGEKVFLECVQDMDHENMFWYRQDPGLGLRLIYFSYDVKMKEKGDIPEGYSVSREKKERFSLILESASTNQTSMYLCASTSTDTQYFGPGTRLTVL.

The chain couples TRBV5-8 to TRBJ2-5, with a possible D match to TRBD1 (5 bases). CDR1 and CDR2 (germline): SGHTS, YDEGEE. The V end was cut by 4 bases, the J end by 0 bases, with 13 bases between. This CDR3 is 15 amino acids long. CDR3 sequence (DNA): TGTGCCAGCAGCGAGGACATGATGTACCAAGAGACCCAGTACTTC. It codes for CASSEDMMYQETQYF.

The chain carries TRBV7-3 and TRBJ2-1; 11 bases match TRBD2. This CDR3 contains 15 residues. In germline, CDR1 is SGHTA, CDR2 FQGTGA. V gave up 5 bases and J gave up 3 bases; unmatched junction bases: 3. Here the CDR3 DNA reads TGTGCCAGCAGCCCCGGGACTAGCGGCTACAATGAGCAGTTCTTC. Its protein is CASSPGTSGYNEQFF.

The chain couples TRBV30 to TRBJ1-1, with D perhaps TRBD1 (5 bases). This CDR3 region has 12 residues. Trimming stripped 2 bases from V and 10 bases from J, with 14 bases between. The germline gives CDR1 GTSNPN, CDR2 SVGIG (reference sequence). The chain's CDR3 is CAWSRDAPGAFF. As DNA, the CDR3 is TGTGCCTGGAGTCGGGACGCCCCGGGAGCTTTCTTT.